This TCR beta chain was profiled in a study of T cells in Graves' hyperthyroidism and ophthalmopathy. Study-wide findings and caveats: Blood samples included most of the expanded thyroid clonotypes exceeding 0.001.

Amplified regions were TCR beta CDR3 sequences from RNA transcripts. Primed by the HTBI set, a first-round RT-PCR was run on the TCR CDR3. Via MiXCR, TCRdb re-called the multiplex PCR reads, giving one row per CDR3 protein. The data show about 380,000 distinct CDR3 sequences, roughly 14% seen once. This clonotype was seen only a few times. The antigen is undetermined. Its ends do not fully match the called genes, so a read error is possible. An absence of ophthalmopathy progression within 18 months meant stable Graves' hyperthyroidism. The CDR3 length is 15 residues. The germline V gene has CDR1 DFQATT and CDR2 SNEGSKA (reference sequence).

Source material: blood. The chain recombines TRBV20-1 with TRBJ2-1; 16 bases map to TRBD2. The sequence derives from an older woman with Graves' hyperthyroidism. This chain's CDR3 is CSARDPGLAGGPEVF. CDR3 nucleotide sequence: TGCAGTGCTAGAGATCCGGGACTAGCGGGAGGGCCTGAGGTCTTC.